What follows is one TCR beta chain and its context. Its target antigen remains unknown. Base-call qualities are not available, and no considerably larger clone is one nucleotide away. The junction carries 13 bases between V and J, which are trimmed by 6 bases and 5 bases respectively. The CDR1 and CDR2 encoded by the germline V gene (reference sequence) are MNHEY and SMNVEV. The CDR3, cysteine through phenylalanine, is 13 amino acids long. The only DNA kept is the CDR3, 39 bases in frame from the first base. TCRbeta CDR3 regions were amplified from genomic DNA by means of the immunoSEQ Assay, a bias-controlled multiplex PCR. The study's own analysis went as follows. The number of nucleated cells in each sample was estimated by amplification of reference gene primers within the assay. To quantify the absolute abundance of each unique TCRbeta CDR3 rearrangement, sequence reads were collapsed and filtered. For each sample, productive Simpson clonality was calculated as the square root of Simpson's diversity index over productive rearrangements. This is the immuneACCESS table as TCRdb keeps it, with only in-frame sequences that have V and J called. A part of the clones is gone; compared with another copy, unresolved V genes explain less than half, and the rest is unexplained. Clone size and V and J calls were adopted from that table, with D and trimming inferred from the DNA. The sample table records some 110,000 clones; roughly 80% of these occur just once. The top ten clonotypes cover approximately 5.6% of the sample.

Whole blood was collected in K2EDTA tubes by collaborating institutions according to the institutions' own protocols. For TCRbeta analysis, collaborator samples were shipped as frozen whole blood, as isolated PBMCs, or as DNA extracted from either sample type. The sample belongs to a study of blood T cell repertoires in COVID-19 (dated by TCRdb to the early 2020s). Turning to the overall study: Collaborator samples came from the United States, Italy and Spain and covered acute and convalescent phases of COVID-19. A de-identified subject ID, COVID-19 status, age in years and sex were almost always included in the sample metadata. A freely available public database, intended as a resource for researchers studying the immune response to SARS-CoV-2, is where the repertoires were released. Subjects who had been exposed to COVID-19, were actively infected with it, or had recovered from it provided the deeply sampled blood TCRbeta repertoires that made up the dataset. The samples were drawn from two sources: the first 160 participants of the ongoing ImmuneRACE study, and 1,000 to 1,500 subjects contributed by 6 global collaborators. Where available, HLA class I and class II types were taken from metadata supplied by the sample provider and were not determined by assay-based typing. The material from the prospective study consisted of cDNA or gDNA derived from T cells, B-cell-depleted T cells, or PBMCs. The investigation overall reported the following: The amount of clinical and demographic metadata varied by source and participant and was provided uncurated.

The receptor chain draws on TRBV27 and TRBJ2-5; no confident D gene assignment can be made. Sequenced material: peripheral blood. The receptor was derived from a man between 70 and 80 years old with acute or convalescent COVID-19. The nucleotide sequence is given as TGTGCCAGCAGCCGCGAGCGTTGGGAGACCCAGTACTTC. This translates into CASSRERWETQYF.